Presented here are 21 T cell receptor beta chains from one specimen sequenced in a study of shared clonotypes between healthy human individuals. The data were produced by immunoSEQ multiplex PCR, yet TCRdb's version contains in-frame clones alone and is incomplete. In the table there are around 2.5 million clones, 90% to 95% of which are singletons. Sequenced input: naive CD4+ T cells from PBMCs. Subset indicated: CD45RA+ positively selected. All receptors come from a young man in good health. Some clones in this sample may be carry-over from other donors' samples.

DNA for the CDR3: TGTGCCAGCAGCTTACCTTCCCAGGGGGAAGATACGCAGTATTTT. It specifies CASSLPSQGEDTQYF. This chain joins TRBV7-9 and TRBJ2-3, with TRBD1 matching 7 bases. The length of the CDR3 is 15 residues. Unmatched junction bases numbered 7, after V lost 2 bases and J lost 5 bases. The V gene's germline CDR1 is SEHNR and CDR2 FQNEAQ (reference sequence).

This rearrangement joins TRBV7-9 to TRBJ2-7; 8 bases are shared with TRBD2. J was trimmed by 0 bases and V by 5 bases; bases with no gene match: 9. Germline V gene data show CDR1 as SEHNR and CDR2 as FQNEAQ (reference sequence). The CDR3 covers 16 residues. The CDR3 DNA reads as TGTGCCAGCAGCGCTGGACCGGGACTAGTCTCCTACGAGCAGTACTTC. This translates into CASSAGPGLVSYEQYF.

With regard to this clone: Additional DNA sequences in this sample encode the identical CDR3. The rearrangement uses TRBV9 and TRBJ1-1, with D perhaps matching TRBD1 (6 bases). The CDR3 has 15 residues. Trimming took off 2 bases at V and 1 base at J, with 12 bases between the two ends. In germline, CDR1 is SGDLS, CDR2 YYNGEE. CDR3 nucleotide sequence: TGTGCCAGCAGCGTGGAGGGACATCCGAACACTGAAGCTTTCTTT. This sequence encodes CASSVEGHPNTEAFF.

The rearrangement uses TRBV27 and TRBJ2-3; D possibly corresponds to TRBD2 (6 bases). The CDR3 has 16 amino acids. Germline CDR1 MNHEY, CDR2 SMNVEV (reference sequence). Trimming cost V 3 bases and J 4 bases, with 17 bases left between them. In DNA, the CDR3 is TGTGCCAGCAGTTTTTTAAGAGGGACTGCCCCAGATACGCAGTATTTT. As protein: CASSFLRGTAPDTQYF.

V is TRBV5-4 and J is TRBJ1-2; D gene ambiguous. Trimming cost V 4 bases and J 6 bases, with 13 bases left between them. The CDR3 extends over 13 amino acids. The V gene's germline CDR1 is SGHNT and CDR2 YYREEE (reference sequence). CDR3 protein: CASSPSLADGYTF. CDR3 coding DNA: TGTGCCAGCAGCCCCTCGCTTGCGGATGGCTACACCTTC.

This chain uses TRBV19 with TRBJ2-6; tentatively, D is TRBD1 (6 bases). V was cut by 8 bases and J by 4 bases, with 18 bases left in between. The CDR3 sequence is 16 residues long. CDR1 and CDR2 (germline): LNHDA, SQIVND (reference sequence). This CDR3 is CASRSWAQGGANVLTF. In nucleotides, the CDR3 is TGTGCCAGTCGCTCCTGGGCGCAGGGGGGGGCCAACGTCCTGACTTTC.

This clone was seen once. The chain combines TRBV5-1 with TRBJ2-5, with a weak D call TRBD1 (7 bases). The CDR3 is 15 amino acids. The V gene lost 4 bases and the J gene lost 2 bases, with 15 bases spanning the gap. Looked up from germline, CDR1 is SGHRS and CDR2 is YFSETQ. The CDR3 region is CASSRQGGQQETQYF. The CDR3 DNA reads as TGCGCCAGCAGCCGTCAGGGGGGCCAACAAGAGACCCAGTACTTC.

The chain uses TRBV5-1 and TRBJ2-7, with TRBD1 matching over 12 bases. V gave up 0 bases and J gave up 4 bases; unmatched junction bases: 5. Germline loops: CDR1 SGHRS, CDR2 YFSETQ. The CDR3 is 16 amino acids. The CDR3 DNA reads as TGCGCCAGCAGCTTGGCCGGGACAGGGGGCAGGTACGAGCAGTACTTC. Amino acid sequence: CASSLAGTGGRYEQYF.

The chain is built from TRBV6-1 and TRBJ1-4; D unresolved. V lost 2 bases and J lost 8, with 12 bases in between. The CDR3 sequence is 14 residues long. Germline CDR1 and CDR2: MNHNS and SASEGT. The CDR3 reads CASSETLRREKLFF. CDR3 DNA: TGTGCCAGCAGTGAAACCCTCCGGAGGGAAAAACTGTTTTTT.

The chain combines TRBV19 with TRBJ1-2, with D possibly being TRBD1 (5 bases). V lost 3 bases to trimming and J lost 5 bases, with 10 bases between them. This CDR3 spans 13 amino acids. Looked up from germline, CDR1 is LNHDA and CDR2 is SQIVND (reference sequence). The CDR3 is CASSILRGYGYTF. CDR3 DNA sequence: TGTGCCAGTAGTATTTTAAGGGGATATGGCTACACCTTC.

Comments on this clone: Other DNA sequences of this sample code for an identical CDR3. This chain uses TRBV6-5 with TRBJ1-1; no clear D. Germline V gives CDR1 MNHEY, CDR2 SVGAGI. Trimming left V 6 bases short and J 1 base short, with 6 bases between. The CDR3 runs to 12 residues. The DNA of the CDR3 is TGTGCCAGCAGAACCCAGAACACTGAAGCTTTCTTT. Translating it yields CASRTQNTEAFF.

With regard to this clone: Other DNA sequences of this sample code for an identical CDR3. The chain has TRBV5-1 and TRBJ1-2, with D hard to call. Between the trimmed V and J ends, which lost 0 bases and 2 bases, there was a span of 5 bases. This CDR3 is built from 13 residues. The germline V gene encodes CDR1 SGHRS and CDR2 YFSETQ. The CDR3 DNA reads as TGCGCCAGCAGCTTGGGGGGAAACTATGGCTACACCTTC. Protein sequence: CASSLGGNYGYTF.

This clone was picked up one time. The chain joins TRBV6-6 to TRBJ2-5; the D gene is possibly TRBD1 (6 bases). The ends were cut back, 2 bases at V and 0 bases at J, with 10 bases in the middle. Germline CDR1 MNHNY, CDR2 SVGAGI (reference sequence). CDR3 length: 15 residues. CDR3 sequence: CASSYPGQNQETQYF. CDR3 in DNA: TGTGCCAGCAGTTACCCTGGACAGAACCAAGAGACCCAGTACTTC.

The gene calls are TRBV15 and TRBJ2-3; no reliable D call. This CDR3 is 18 amino acids long. Trimming removed 3 bases from V and 0 bases from J, with 19 bases in between. In germline, CDR1 is LNHNV, CDR2 YYDKDF (reference sequence). The CDR3 protein is CATSRKPTRRASTDTQYF. The CDR3 bases are TGTGCCACCAGCAGGAAACCAACCCGACGGGCTAGCACAGATACGCAGTATTTT. The complete variable domain, with remaining parts taken from reference TRBV15 and TRBJ2-3, reads DAMVIQNPRYQVTQFGKPVTLSCSQTLNHNVMYWYQQKSSQAPKLLFHYYDKDFNNEADTPDNFQSRRPNTSFCFLDIRSPGLGDTAMYLCATSRKPTRRASTDTQYFGPGTRLTVL.

This rearrangement joins TRBV5-1 to TRBJ2-2; D is undetermined. CDR3 length: 17 residues. Trimming took off 3 bases at V and 3 bases at J, with 18 bases between the two ends. Per the germline V gene, CDR1 is SGHRS and CDR2 is YFSETQ. The CDR3 DNA reads TGCGCCAGCAGCTCCCCCCCCATGAGGAGTGACACCGGGGAGCTGTTTTTT. Residues: CASSSPPMRSDTGELFF. Using reference TRBV5-1 and TRBJ2-2 for the parts outside the CDR3, the full variable domain is KAGVTQTPRYLIKTRGQQVTLSCSPISGHRSVSWYQQTPGQGLQFLFEYFSETQRNKGNFPGRFSGRQFSNSRSEMNVSTLELGDSALYLCASSSPPMRSDTGELFFGEGSRLTVL.

The chain combines TRBV7-8 with TRBJ1-1, with 7 bases lining up with TRBD1. CDR1 and CDR2 from the germline V gene are SGHVS and FQNEAQ. This CDR3 region has 17 residues. V was clipped by 2 bases and J by 0 bases; unmatched bases: 9. CDR3 sequence reads: CASSLPRGSRMNTEAFF. Here the CDR3 DNA reads TGTGCCAGCAGCTTACCCAGGGGGTCAAGGATGAACACTGAAGCTTTCTTT.

The chain carries TRBV9 and TRBJ1-2; D unclear. The V end lost 5 bases, the J end lost 6 bases, and 14 bases lay between the germline ends. This CDR3 region has 13 residues. Germline CDR1 SGDLS, CDR2 YYNGEE. The CDR3 loop is CASSRLWGNGYTF. CDR3 DNA: TGTGCCAGCAGTAGGCTCTGGGGTAATGGCTACACCTTC. Filled out from reference TRBV9 and TRBJ1-2, the complete variable domain reads DSGVTQTPKHLITATGQRVTLRCSPRSGDLSVYWYQQSLDQGLQFLIQYYNGEERAKGNILERFSAQQFPDLHSELNLSSLELGDSALYFCASSRLWGNGYTFGSGTRLTVV.

J is TRBJ1-2 and V is TRBV28, with 11 bases matching TRBD1. V trimming: 3 bases; J trimming: 9 bases; junction bases outside the gene matches: 12. Germline CDR1 MDHEN, CDR2 SYDVKM. This CDR3 has 16 residues. This CDR3 is CASSLPGQGGGNSYTF. Written as DNA, the CDR3 is TGTGCCAGCAGTTTGCCGGGACAGGGGGGCGGTAACAGCTACACCTTC.

J is TRBJ2-3 and V is TRBV10-1; D uncertain. The CDR3 has 17 amino acids. Trimming took off 2 bases at V and 9 bases at J, with 24 bases between the two ends. Germline loops: CDR1 WNHNN, CDR2 SYGVQD (reference sequence). CDR3: CASSELGPYEYNATQYF. The CDR3 bases are TGCGCCAGCAGTGAGCTAGGGCCATATGAGTATAATGCGACGCAGTATTTT.

The gene calls are TRBV7-9 and TRBJ2-7; 11 positions match TRBD1. After removal of 5 bases from V and 9 bases from J, the junction contained 12 bases not matched to a gene. Germline CDR1 is SEHNR and CDR2 is FQNEAQ (reference sequence). The CDR3 consists of 15 residues. CDR3 sequence reads: CASSINRDRGAPQYF. DNA of the CDR3: TGTGCCAGCAGCATAAACCGGGACAGGGGGGCCCCGCAGTACTTC.

As regards this clone: The identical CDR3 is also encoded by other nucleotide sequences in the sample. The rearrangement joins TRBV7-2 to TRBJ2-3, with 7 bases identical to TRBD2. Germline V gene data show CDR1 as SGHTA and CDR2 as FQGNSA. This CDR3 is 16 amino acids long. Germline trimming cut 1 base from V and 2 bases from J; bases unmatched to any gene: 6. The CDR3 nucleotides read TGTGCCAGCAGCTTAGGGCTAGCGGCATCCACAGATACGCAGTATTTT. Protein product: CASSLGLAASTDTQYF.